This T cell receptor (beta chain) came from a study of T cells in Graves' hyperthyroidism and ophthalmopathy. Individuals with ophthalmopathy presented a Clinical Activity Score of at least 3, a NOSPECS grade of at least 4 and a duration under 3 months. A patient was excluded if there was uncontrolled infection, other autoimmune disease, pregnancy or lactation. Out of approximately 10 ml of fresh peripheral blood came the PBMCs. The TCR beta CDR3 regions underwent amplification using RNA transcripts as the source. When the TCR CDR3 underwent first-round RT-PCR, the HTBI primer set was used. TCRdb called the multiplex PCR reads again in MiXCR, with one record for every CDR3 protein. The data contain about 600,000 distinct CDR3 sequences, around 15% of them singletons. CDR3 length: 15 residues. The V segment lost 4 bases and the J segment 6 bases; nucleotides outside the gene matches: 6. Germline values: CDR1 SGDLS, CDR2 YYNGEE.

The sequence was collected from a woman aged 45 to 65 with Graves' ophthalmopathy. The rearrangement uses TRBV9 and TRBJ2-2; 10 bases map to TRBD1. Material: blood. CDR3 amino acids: CASSRQGALAGELFF. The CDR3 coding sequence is TGTGCCAGCAGCCGACAGGGGGCGTTGGCCGGGGAGCTGTTTTTT.